These 12 T cell receptor beta chains came from one sample sequenced in a study of response to subunit inactivated influenza vaccine. TCRdb redid the calling of the RT-PCR reads with MiXCR, one entry per CDR3 protein. The sample carries 860,000 or so distinct CDR3 sequences, approximately 21% recorded once. The sample consisted of PBMCs from blood, taken about 5 days after vaccination. Receptor source: a man in his forties or fifties who received an inactivated influenza vaccine.

This clonotype showed up just a few times. This sequence joins TRBV12-3 or TRBV12-4 and TRBJ2-1, with 9 nucleotides matching TRBD2. This CDR3 comprises 15 residues. The trim removed 5 bases at V and 4 bases at J, leaving 6 bases unmatched. The CDR3 DNA follows: TGTGCCAGCAGTAAAGCGGGGGGTAATTACAATGAGCAGTTCTTC. Amino acids: CASSKAGGNYNEQFF.

This clonotype turned up a few times. The chain employs TRBV18 and TRBJ2-1; D unclear. The CDR3 is made up of 13 amino acids. Germline lookup yields CDR1 KGHSH and CDR2 LQKENI. The germline V and J ends were trimmed by 0 bases and 6 bases, with 6 bases remaining between them. The CDR3 loop is CASSPPDANEQFF. The CDR3 DNA reads as TGTGCCAGCTCACCACCTGACGCCAATGAGCAGTTCTTC. The full variable domain, completed using reference TRBV18 and TRBJ2-1, is NAGVMQNPRHLVRRRGQEARLRCSPMKGHSHVYWYRQLPEEGLKFMVYLQKENIIDESGMPKERFSAEFPKEGPSILRIQQVVRGDSAAYFCASSPPDANEQFFGPGTRLTVL.

V and J are TRBV20-1 and TRBJ1-2; 8 bases are shared with TRBD1. CDR3 length: 15 residues. Per the germline V gene, CDR1 is DFQATT and CDR2 is SNEGSKA (reference sequence). V shed 0 bases, J shed 5 bases, and the junction held 8 bases outside the gene matches. CDR3: CSARETGVNGYGYTF. CDR3 bases: TGCAGTGCTAGAGAGACAGGGGTGAACGGGTATGGCTACACCTTC.

This chain links TRBV29-1 with TRBJ1-5; D might be TRBD1 (5 bases). Germline V gene sequence: CDR1 SQVTM, CDR2 ANQGSEA. The CDR3 is made up of 15 amino acids. V was trimmed by 1 base and J by 7 bases, leaving 17 bases between them. The CDR3 DNA follows: TGCAGCGTTGAAGGACCGGGGCAAGCATGGCAGCCCCAGCATTTT. Encoded protein: CSVEGPGQAWQPQHF. Combining the CDR3 with reference TRBV29-1 and TRBJ1-5 gives the whole variable domain SAVISQKPSRDICQRGTSLTIQCQVDSQVTMMFWYRQQPGQSLTLIATANQGSEATYESGFVIDKFPISRPNLTFSTLTVSNMSPEDSSIYLCSVEGPGQAWQPQHFGDGTRLSIL.

The sample holds a few counts of this clonotype. This sequence joins TRBV5-1 and TRBJ2-3; D gene unclear. The CDR3 consists of 12 residues. CDR1 is SGHRS, CDR2 YFSETQ, per germline. Trimming shortened V by 4 bases and J by 3 bases, and 6 bases separated the two germline ends. This CDR3 reads CASSQMTDTQYF. CDR3 DNA sequence: TGCGCCAGCAGCCAGATGACAGATACGCAGTATTTT.

V and J are TRBV20-1 and TRBJ2-3; the D is unclear. Germline values: CDR1 DFQATT, CDR2 SNEGSKA (reference sequence). The V and J ends lost 4 bases and 4 bases respectively, with 9 bases between them. The CDR3 extends over 12 amino acids. The CDR3: CSAMEFADTQYF. The DNA of the CDR3 is TGCAGTGCTATGGAGTTCGCAGATACGCAGTATTTT.

This clonotype was seen a few times. The chain is built from TRBV3-1 and TRBJ2-5; D is ambiguous. The germline CDR1 and CDR2 sequences are LGHDT and YNNKEL (reference sequence). The V end was cut by 4 bases, the J end by 1 base, with 25 bases between. The CDR3 runs 19 residues. This chain's CDR3 is CASSPPHEDSSYLQETQYF. The CDR3 coding sequence is TGTGCCAGCAGCCCTCCCCACGAAGATAGTAGCTACCTCCAAGAGACCCAGTACTTC.

This clonotype has just a few counts. V gene TRBV12-3 or TRBV12-4 combines with J gene TRBJ1-5; D ambiguous. This CDR3 is 15 amino acids long. Trimming pared 3 bases from V and 2 bases from J, leaving 11 bases between. CDR3 DNA: TGTGCCAGCAGTTTGGCGGGGATTCGCAATCAGCCCCAGCATTTT. It specifies CASSLAGIRNQPQHF.

This clonotype was counted a few times. The chain uses TRBV20-1 and TRBJ2-7; possibly TRBD1 for D (6 bases). CDR1 is DFQATT, CDR2 SNEGSKA, per germline (reference sequence). V lost 1 base to trimming and J lost 3 bases, with 13 bases between them. The CDR3 runs 14 residues. This chain's CDR3 is CSARVRGQGYEQYF. In DNA form, the CDR3 reads TGCAGTGCTAGAGTACGGGGACAAGGCTACGAGCAGTACTTC.

At least ten counts were recorded for this clonotype. V gene TRBV4-1 combines with J gene TRBJ2-7; the match to TRBD2 covers 10 bases. The CDR3 totals 15 residues. Losses at the gene ends were 1 base for V and 4 bases for J; bases not matched to a gene: 4. From germline, CDR1 is MGHRA and CDR2 YSYEKL. The CDR3 here is CASSQVAGGFYEQYF. The CDR3 DNA sequence: TGCGCCAGCAGCCAAGTAGCGGGGGGTTTTTACGAGCAGTACTTC.

This clonotype was counted between two and nine times. The CDR3 coding sequence is TGTGCCAGCAGCGTAGGTTCTAGCGCTCAAGAGACCCAGTACTTC. Its protein product is CASSVGSSAQETQYF. The chain has TRBV9 and TRBJ2-5; the D gene is possibly TRBD2 (6 bases). V was clipped by 0 bases and J by 2 bases, with 11 bases between them. This CDR3 is 15 amino acids long. Germline CDR1 is SGDLS and CDR2 is YYNGEE. The whole variable domain, remainder taken from reference TRBV9 and TRBJ2-5, is DSGVTQTPKHLITATGQRVTLRCSPRSGDLSVYWYQQSLDQGLQFLIQYYNGEERAKGNILERFSAQQFPDLHSELNLSSLELGDSALYFCASSVGSSAQETQYFGPGTRLLVL.

The chain couples TRBV6-2 or TRBV6-3 to TRBJ1-5; D call uncertain. V lost 2 bases and J lost 0, with 23 bases in between. The CDR3 length is 20 residues. Germline V gene data show CDR1 as MNHEY and CDR2 as SVGEGT. The CDR3 DNA follows: TGTGCCAGCAGTTACCACGCGGGAACATTTCTAAGGGCTAGCAATCAGCCCCAGCATTTT. Amino acid sequence: CASSYHAGTFLRASNQPQHF.